The following is a T cell receptor beta chain sequence with its context. Its antigen is currently not known. Base qualities are missing; no much larger clone stands one base away. These data are taken from a study of cytomegalovirus exposure and HLA in healthy donors (dated by TCRdb to 2015 to 2018). At the level of the whole study: According to an earlier analysis of 550 to 700 of the donors, about 179 million T cells yielded over 90 million unique TCR beta sequences and approximately 300 Gb of sequence data. Among over 350 genotyped donors of the cohort, an average of approximately 240,000 unique TCR beta nucleotide sequences were sequenced per donor, roughly 20% of them non-productive. The genetic ancestry cluster associated with self-reported Caucasian donors included about four fifths of the roughly 380 genotyped donors. Besides the first cohort of about 730 subjects, a separate validation cohort made up of 120 different subjects was used. Every repertoire in the discovery cohort had been generated on one and the same sequencing platform. A later analysis re-examined previously published TCR beta repertoires from around 670 donors and added high-resolution HLA genotyping to investigate patterns of TCR occurrence. Genome-wide SNP genotypes for about three fifths of the roughly 670 donors were used in a later genetic analysis, which treated that subset as a discovery cohort. Donor age, sex, ethnicity and CMV serostatus were compiled together with the repertoire data. The study profiled the T cell repertoires of 500 to 800 subjects by immunosequencing and related them to cytomegalovirus serostatus. High-throughput TCR immunosequencing, statistical association of individual TCRs with disease status, and machine learning were combined to predict cytomegalovirus infection status. The number of typed donors differed by locus: roughly 620-630 for A, B, C, DRB1 and DQB1; 500 to 550 for DQA1; 606 for DPA1; and some 470 for DPB1. HLA typing included class I and class II loci at four-digit resolution. An earlier analysis of 500 to 650 of the donors applied high-throughput TCR beta sequencing to assess whether each TCR beta V gene segment acted as functional or pseudogenic. An early release covering more than 500 HLA-typed donors comprised about 310 gigabases of sequencing data and 65 million to 100 million unique TCR sequences. Rather than using new phenotypic data, the later analysis identified candidate immune exposures from TCR beta sequences and from how often those sequences occurred across donors. Four to six DR-DQ haplotypes were handled as single units for association and clustering, since linkage in the cohort was strong. The study was designed to test whether signatures of past pathogen exposure could be identified by cataloging public T cell receptors.

In total, about 650 healthy bone marrow donors made up the cohort. At the time of sampling, all cohort members were nominally healthy, though unrecorded immune exposures were likely present. Of the 650 to 700 cohort members, roughly 300 had positive CMV serostatus and 350 to 450 had negative CMV serostatus, and CMV serostatus was not recorded for the donor. A peripheral blood sample was collected from each donor, and TCR beta sequencing was performed on peripheral blood mononuclear cells. The Qiagen DNeasy Blood Extraction Kit was used to extract genomic DNA from the blood cell samples. General conclusions and limits of the study: Cytomegalovirus status was reported to be diagnosed by the classifier with high specificity and sensitivity in both the original and validation cohorts. According to the authors, the approach could potentially be generalized to other disease states and immunological phenotypes. Some 15 rarely observed V segments, including chromosome 9 orphons, were excluded from the earlier analysis of about 610 of the donors because counts were too low. In a later analysis, HLA-associated TCR beta chains were found to be more clonally expanded and to have lower generation probabilities than equally common non-associated chains. A later analysis found that TCR association rates varied across HLA loci, with DRB1 alleles showing the most associated TCRs and HLA-C alleles the fewest. Some IMGT-functional V segments, including TRBV6-2 and TRBV6-3, could not be told apart with the 87-base-pair reads, so those segments were excluded. A later analysis reported that several top co-occurrence clusters appeared linked to parvovirus B19, influenza, CMV and Epstein-Barr virus. The sequencing pipeline was judged likely to have produced a cluster of highly shared sequence variants as a technical artifact. Broadly in line with IMGT annotations, most TCR beta V segments showed up in productive rearrangements about 87% or about 30% of the time in an earlier analysis of a few hundred of the donors. Most TCR sequences were observed very rarely across donors, whereas some public TCRs were present in many individuals. The cohort was sequenced for TCR beta chains only, and without alpha or paired-chain data the features that could be detected were limited. At a false discovery rate of 0.05, a later analysis linked some 18,000 TCR beta sequences to specific HLA alleles. A further reported finding was that TCR beta sequences accurately predicted the HLA-A and HLA-B alleles for most subjects in the first cohort. According to a later genetic analysis, donors in an Asian-associated ancestry cluster had fewer N-insertions in productive TCRs than the roughly 670-donor mean. HLA typing was unavailable for some donors at each locus, so association tests used only the typed subset. When HLA alleles, especially DR and DQ, strongly co-occurred, TCR associations were difficult to assign to individual alleles. A total of 150 to 200 TCR beta chains were listed by the study as associated with cytomegalovirus. In a later genetic analysis, a missense DCLRE1C variant was associated with V-gene and J-gene trimming of TCR beta chains, and the association was replicated in an independent cohort. CMV serostatus was the only immune exposure information available for the cohort. In a later analysis, most CMV-associated TCR beta chains were found to appear HLA-restricted, with HLA associations seemingly driven largely by CMV exposure. Linkage disequilibrium might explain the correlated functional status among segregating V segments, but an unknown experimental factor could not be ruled out. In vitro tests confirmed that three of the cytomegalovirus-associated TCR beta chains recognize cytomegalovirus antigens. The presence/absence analyses assumed that sequencing depth was roughly uniform across donors, and that assumption may not be true.

The CDR3 runs 14 residues from the cysteine to the phenylalanine. Only the CDR3 region is kept as DNA, spanning 42 bases read in frame from base 1. V is cut by 5 bases and J by 8 bases, and the space between the germline ends is 15 bases. According to the germline V gene, CDR1 reads SGHTA and CDR2 reads FQGNSA. Libraries were prepared through the immunoSEQ multiplex PCR assay. The multiplex PCR relied on a mix of 60 forward primers for TCR Vbeta segments and 13 reverse primers for TCR Jbeta segments. Amplification of the CDR3 region of rearranged TCR beta genes was performed with a multiplex PCR assay on genomic DNA. The Illumina HiSeq System was used to sequence the amplified TCR beta libraries as 87-base-pair reads. Concerning the study's data processing: Across the 640 or so repertoires, a later analysis counted some 81 million unique TCR beta chains, about 10 million of which were shared by at least two donors. To remove PCR and sequencing errors, raw reads were error-corrected and collapsed into unique sequences using a nearest-neighbor algorithm that merged closely related sequences. CDR3 sequences were aligned to IMGT reference sequences to assign V, D and J gene segments. For a sequence to be retained, a match of at least six nucleotides to both a V gene segment and a J gene segment was required. A rearrangement was called productive if the CDR3 had no stop codons and remained in frame with V and J, and every other rearrangement was called non-productive. Following IMGT convention, CDR3 was defined as the stretch from the second conserved V-encoded cysteine up to the conserved J-encoded phenylalanine. The earlier analysis of some 540 of the donors excluded any sequence lacking an unambiguous match to a single V gene segment. An earlier analysis of some 500 of the donors classified V segments as functional when productive rearrangements were above 56.7% and as segregating when the standard deviation between donors was above 5%. A statistical classification framework was developed to diagnose cytomegalovirus status using the catalog of TCR beta chain sequences. In a later analysis, V and J genes were assigned by comparing TCR nucleotide sequences against IMGT/GENE-DB human TR gene sequences. The TCRdist pipeline was used in a later analysis to assign CDR3 sequences and most-parsimonious VDJ recombination scenarios. In a later analysis, each TCR beta chain was defined by its CDR3 amino acid sequence together with its V-gene family, and reads lacking a unique V-gene family were excluded. As a way to deal with suspected cross-contamination and a sequencing artifact, a later analysis dropped hundreds of nucleotide sequences that were highly shared and had low generation probability. For each public chain, a later analysis derived a clonal expansion index from normalized ranks of inferred template counts within each repertoire. A later analysis computed generation probabilities with a VDJ recombination model fitted to out-of-frame rearrangements, and checked the results against IGoR. Hypergeometric tests were used in a later analysis to score TCR-TCR, TCR-HLA and TCR-CMV co-occurrence, with a repertoire-size bias correction applied to the TCR pairs. A later analysis estimated false discovery rates by permuting HLA or CMV assignments 20 times. In a later analysis, co-occurring TCRs were grouped using DBSCAN, with TCRdist sequence similarity added in when clustering inside HLA-allele-positive subsets. Repertoires with fewer than 30,000 or more than 120,000 public chains were left out of co-occurrence clustering, as were about 5 repertoires with anomalous nucleotide sharing. Drawn from immuneACCESS, this table holds only the in-frame rearrangements with V and J called that TCRdb kept. Clones are partly lost; checked studies trace under half to an unresolved V gene and leave the rest unexplained. That table furnishes V, J and clone size, whereas the DNA furnished D and trimming. The sample contains 73,000 or so clones, approximately 78% of them found a single time. The ten largest clones add up to about 6.8% of the sample.

Sequencing was done on a sample of PBMCs. The receptor was derived from a human donor in good health. The chain is made from TRBV7-2 and TRBJ1-4; 5 matching bases give a weak D call of TRBD1. The sequenced DNA is TGTGCCAGCAGCCCAAGGGGAAATGAAGAAAAACTGTTTTTT. Translated, it gives CASSPRGNEEKLFF.